One and the same sample provided the 9 T cell receptor beta chains below, sequenced in a study of OX40 agonist ivuxolimab in advanced cancers. Clones were sequenced by immunoSEQ multiplex PCR, and TCRdb holds only the in-frame ones, with some missing. The top ten hold under 0.95% of the sample, which has roughly 100,000 clones, more than 75% seen once. Source: CD4+ or CD8+ T cells sorted from blood, taken in a trial of the OX40 agonist ivuxolimab. These receptors all come from an adult with an advanced solid tumor such as melanoma, head and neck, liver or kidney cancer.

The genes are TRBV11-3 and TRBJ2-3; D gene uncertain. The CDR3 length is 12 residues. Between the trimmed V and J ends, which lost 5 bases and 4 bases, there was a span of 7 bases. The germline V gene has CDR1 SGHNT and CDR2 YENEEA. CDR3 residues: CASSLMSDTQYF. The CDR3 DNA reads as TGTGCCAGCAGCCTCATGTCAGATACGCAGTATTTT. Combining the CDR3 with reference TRBV11-3 and TRBJ2-3 gives the whole variable domain EAGVVQSPRYKIIEKKQPVAFWCNPISGHNTLYWYLQNLGQGPELLIRYENEEAVDDSQLPKDRFSAERLKGVDSTLKIQPAELGDSAVYLCASSLMSDTQYFGPGTRLTVL.

This clone was seen once. The chain carries TRBV4-2 and TRBJ2-7; D call uncertain. CDR3 length: 15 amino acids. CDR1 and CDR2 (germline): LGHNA, YNFKEQ. The V and J ends lost 0 bases and 0 bases respectively, with 9 bases between them. CDR3 DNA: TGTGCCAGCAGCCAAGATTGGGGTTACTCCTACGAGCAGTACTTC. Protein: CASSQDWGYSYEQYF.

The gene calls are TRBV27 and TRBJ1-2; maybe TRBD1 (5 bases). The CDR3 length is 11 residues. The V gene's germline CDR1 is MNHEY and CDR2 SMNVEV (reference sequence). The V gene lost 5 bases and the J gene lost 7 bases, with 8 bases spanning the gap. CDR3 residues: CASSQGFGYTF. CDR3 bases: TGTGCCAGCAGTCAGGGATTTGGCTACACCTTC.

This clone was seen only once. The CDR3 region is CASSISGSTYEQYF. CDR3 nucleotide sequence: TGTGCCAGTAGTATTTCCGGTAGCACCTACGAGCAGTACTTC. The chain couples TRBV19 to TRBJ2-7, with D uncertain. Germline V gives CDR1 LNHDA, CDR2 SQIVND (reference sequence). Deletions cut 3 bases from V and 2 bases from J, with 11 bases between. The CDR3 runs to 14 residues.

The chain recombines TRBV7-2 with TRBJ2-7; D is unresolved. The germline V and J ends were trimmed by 1 base and 5 bases, with 9 bases remaining between them. Germline-derived CDR1 and CDR2 are SGHTA and FQGNSA. CDR3 length: 13 amino acids. The CDR3 nucleotides read TGTGCCAGCAGCTTAGTTTCCAGGAACGAGCAGTACTTC. This translates into CASSLVSRNEQYF.

The rearrangement joins TRBV19 to TRBJ2-3, with 8 bases matching TRBD1. CDR1 LNHDA and CDR2 SQIVND come from the germline V gene (reference sequence). The CDR3 runs 16 residues. Trimming cost V 5 bases and J 0 bases; bases outside gene matches: 7. CDR3 sequence (DNA): TGTGCCAGTAGTTTCGGGACAGGACAGAGCACAGATACGCAGTATTTT. Its protein product is CASSFGTGQSTDTQYF.

V is TRBV9 and J is TRBJ1-1; possibly TRBD1 for D (5 bases). The CDR3 has 14 residues. Germline values: CDR1 SGDLS, CDR2 YYNGEE. The germline V and J ends were trimmed by 4 bases and 3 bases, with 13 bases remaining between them. CDR3 amino acids: CASSISGTHTEAFF. The CDR3 region has the DNA TGTGCCAGCAGCATTTCCGGGACCCACACTGAAGCTTTCTTT.

J is TRBJ2-6 and V is TRBV30, with TRBD1 matching 7 bases. The CDR3 sequence is 14 residues long. From germline, CDR1 is GTSNPN and CDR2 SVGIG (reference sequence). V shed 4 bases, J shed 2 bases, and the junction held 2 bases outside the gene matches. CDR3 amino acids: CAWIQGAGANVLTF. As DNA, the CDR3 is TGTGCCTGGATTCAGGGGGCTGGGGCCAACGTCCTGACTTTC.

This chain uses TRBV4-3 with TRBJ2-7; D possibly corresponds to TRBD2 (6 bases). Trimming removed 0 bases from V and 3 bases from J, with 12 bases in between. Germline V gene lookup returns CDR1 LGHNA and CDR2 YSLEER. The CDR3 consists of 15 residues. The CDR3 coding sequence is TGCGCCAGCAGCCAAGATGCCGGGAGTAACTACGAGCAGTACTTC. Translated, it gives CASSQDAGSNYEQYF.